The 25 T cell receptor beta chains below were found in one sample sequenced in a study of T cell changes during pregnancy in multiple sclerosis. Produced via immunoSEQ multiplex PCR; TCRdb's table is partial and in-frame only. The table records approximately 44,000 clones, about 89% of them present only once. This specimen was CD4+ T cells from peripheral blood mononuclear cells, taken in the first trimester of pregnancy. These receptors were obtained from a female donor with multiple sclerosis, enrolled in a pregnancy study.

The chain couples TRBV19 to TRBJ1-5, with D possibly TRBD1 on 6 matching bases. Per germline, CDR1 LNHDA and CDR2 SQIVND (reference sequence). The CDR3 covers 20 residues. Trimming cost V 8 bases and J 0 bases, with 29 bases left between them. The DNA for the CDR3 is TGTGCCAGTCGCCCTGTGAACCGCGGACAGCCGGTCTATAGCAATCAGCCCCAGCATTTT. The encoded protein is CASRPVNRGQPVYSNQPQHF.

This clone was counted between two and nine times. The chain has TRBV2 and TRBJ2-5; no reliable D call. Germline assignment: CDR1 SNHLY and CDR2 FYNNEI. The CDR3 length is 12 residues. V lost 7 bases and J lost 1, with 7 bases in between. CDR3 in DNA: TGTGCCAGCAACCCCGGCCAAGAGACCCAGTACTTC. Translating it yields CASNPGQETQYF.

The CDR3 loop reads CASTGTAGGYTF. The DNA of the CDR3 is TGTGCCAGCACAGGGACGGCGGGGGGCTACACCTTC. This chain links TRBV6-6 with TRBJ1-2; TRBD1 is a possible D gene (5 bases). Between the trimmed V and J ends, which lost 7 bases and 8 bases, there was a span of 14 bases. Germline V lookup: CDR1 MNHNY, CDR2 SVGAGI (reference sequence). The CDR3 is 12 residues long.

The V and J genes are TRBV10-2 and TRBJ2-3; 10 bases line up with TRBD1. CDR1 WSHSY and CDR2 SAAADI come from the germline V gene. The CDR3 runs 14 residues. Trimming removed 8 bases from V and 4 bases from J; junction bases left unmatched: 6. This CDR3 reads CASLRDRGPDTQYF. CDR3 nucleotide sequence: TGCGCCAGCCTCCGGGACAGGGGCCCAGATACGCAGTATTTT.

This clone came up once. CDR3 residues: CASSKQGVRHEQYF. The CDR3 nucleotides read TGCGCCAGCAGCAAACAGGGGGTGCGCCACGAGCAGTACTTC. V is TRBV4-1 and J is TRBJ2-7; 8 nucleotides line up with TRBD1. Germline assignment: CDR1 MGHRA and CDR2 YSYEKL. V was clipped by 5 bases and J by 5 bases; unmatched bases: 8. The CDR3 loop spans 14 amino acids.

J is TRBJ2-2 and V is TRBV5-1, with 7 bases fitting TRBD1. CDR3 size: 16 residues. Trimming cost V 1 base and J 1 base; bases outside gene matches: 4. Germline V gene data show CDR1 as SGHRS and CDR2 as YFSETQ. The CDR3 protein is CASSLTGTVNTGELFF. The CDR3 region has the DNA TGCGCCAGCAGCTTGACAGGGACAGTGAACACCGGGGAGCTGTTTTTT.

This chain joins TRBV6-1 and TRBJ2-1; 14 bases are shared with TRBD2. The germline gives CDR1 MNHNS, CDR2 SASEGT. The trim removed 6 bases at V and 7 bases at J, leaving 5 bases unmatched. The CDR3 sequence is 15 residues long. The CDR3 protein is CASSTGLAGVNEQFF. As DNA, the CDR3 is TGTGCCAGCAGCACGGGACTAGCGGGAGTGAATGAGCAGTTCTTC.

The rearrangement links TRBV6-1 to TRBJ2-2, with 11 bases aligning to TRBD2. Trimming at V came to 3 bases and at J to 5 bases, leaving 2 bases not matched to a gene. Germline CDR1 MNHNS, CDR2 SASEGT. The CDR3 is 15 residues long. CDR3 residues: CASSEVAGGTGELFF. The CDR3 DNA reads TGTGCCAGCAGTGAGGTAGCGGGAGGGACCGGGGAGCTGTTTTTT.

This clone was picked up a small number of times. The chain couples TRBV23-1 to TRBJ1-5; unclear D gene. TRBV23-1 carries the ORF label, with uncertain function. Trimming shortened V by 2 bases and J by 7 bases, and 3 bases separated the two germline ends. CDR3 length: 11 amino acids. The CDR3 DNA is TGCGCCAGCAGTCAACAACAGCCCCAGCATTTT. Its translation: CASSQQQPQHF.

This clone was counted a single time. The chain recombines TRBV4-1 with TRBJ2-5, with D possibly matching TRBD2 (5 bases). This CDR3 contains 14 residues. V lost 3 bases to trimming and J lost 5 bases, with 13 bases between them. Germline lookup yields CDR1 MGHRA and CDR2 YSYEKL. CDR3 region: CASSQPLRRETQYF. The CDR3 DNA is TGCGCCAGCAGCCAGCCCCTTCGGAGGGAGACCCAGTACTTC.

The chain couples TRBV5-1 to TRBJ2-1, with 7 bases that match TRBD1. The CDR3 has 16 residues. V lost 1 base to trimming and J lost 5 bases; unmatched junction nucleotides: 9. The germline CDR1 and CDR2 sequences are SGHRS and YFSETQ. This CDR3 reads CASSLIDRAGHNEQFF. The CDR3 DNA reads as TGCGCCAGCAGCTTGATTGACAGGGCTGGGCACAATGAGCAGTTCTTC.

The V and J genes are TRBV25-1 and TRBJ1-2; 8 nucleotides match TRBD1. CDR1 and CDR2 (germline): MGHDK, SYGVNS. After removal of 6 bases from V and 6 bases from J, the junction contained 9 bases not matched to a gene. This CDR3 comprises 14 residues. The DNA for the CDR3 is TGTGCCAGCAGGGCAACCGGGACAGGAAATGGCTACACCTTC. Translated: CASRATGTGNGYTF.

CDR3 DNA sequence: TGTGCCAGCAGCGTAGTTGGGCAGGGGCAAAACATTCAGTACTTC. Protein sequence: CASSVVGQGQNIQYF. V and J are TRBV9 and TRBJ2-4; the D gene is possibly TRBD1 (6 bases). The CDR3 is 15 residues long. Germline V gene data show CDR1 as SGDLS and CDR2 as YYNGEE. The germline V and J ends were trimmed by 0 bases and 5 bases, with 12 bases remaining between them.

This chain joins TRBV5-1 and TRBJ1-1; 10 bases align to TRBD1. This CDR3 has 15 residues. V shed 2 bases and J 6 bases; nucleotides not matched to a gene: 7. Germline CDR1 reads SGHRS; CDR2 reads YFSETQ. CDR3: CASSLGGQGSAEAFF. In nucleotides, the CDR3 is TGCGCCAGCAGCTTAGGGGGACAGGGGAGTGCTGAAGCTTTCTTT.

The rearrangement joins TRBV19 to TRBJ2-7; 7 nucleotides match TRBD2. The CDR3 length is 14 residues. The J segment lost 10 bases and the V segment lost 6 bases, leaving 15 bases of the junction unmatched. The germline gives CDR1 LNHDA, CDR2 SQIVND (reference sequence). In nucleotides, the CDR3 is TGTGCCAGTAGGACCCCCCGGCCTAAAGCGGGACAGTACTTC. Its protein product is CASRTPRPKAGQYF.

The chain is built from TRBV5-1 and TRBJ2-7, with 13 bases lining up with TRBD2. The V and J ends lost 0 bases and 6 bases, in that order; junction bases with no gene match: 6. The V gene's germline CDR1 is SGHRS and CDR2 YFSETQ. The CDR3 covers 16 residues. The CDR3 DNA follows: TGCGCCAGCAGCTTGGGGACTAGCGGGAGAGTGAGCGAGCAGTACTTC. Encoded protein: CASSLGTSGRVSEQYF.

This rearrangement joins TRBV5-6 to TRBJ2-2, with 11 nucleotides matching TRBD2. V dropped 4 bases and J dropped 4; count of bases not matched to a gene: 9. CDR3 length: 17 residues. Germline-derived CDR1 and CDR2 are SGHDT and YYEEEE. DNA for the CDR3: TGTGCCAGCAGCGACCCAACTAGCGGGAGTCGCACCGGGGAGCTGTTTTTT. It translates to CASSDPTSGSRTGELFF.

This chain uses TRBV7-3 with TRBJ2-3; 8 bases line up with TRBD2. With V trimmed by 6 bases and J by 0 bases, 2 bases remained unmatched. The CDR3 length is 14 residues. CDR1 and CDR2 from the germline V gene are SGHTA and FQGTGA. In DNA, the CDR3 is TGTGCCAGCAGTTTAGCGGGGAGCACAGATACGCAGTATTTT. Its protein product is CASSLAGSTDTQYF.

The CDR3 nucleotides are TGTGCCAGCAGCGCCCGACTAGCGGGAGGCGGGGAGCAGTACTTC. Its translation: CASSARLAGGGEQYF. The chain uses TRBV7-9 and TRBJ2-7, with 13 bases lining up with TRBD2. Looked up from germline, CDR1 is SEHNR and CDR2 is FQNEAQ (reference sequence). This CDR3 has 15 residues. Losses at the gene ends were 5 bases for V and 7 bases for J; bases not matched to a gene: 8.

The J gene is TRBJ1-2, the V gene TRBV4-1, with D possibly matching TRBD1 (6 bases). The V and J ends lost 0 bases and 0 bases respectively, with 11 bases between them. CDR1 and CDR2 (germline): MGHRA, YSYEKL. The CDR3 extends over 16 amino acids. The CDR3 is CASSQEGAGANYGYTF. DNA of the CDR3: TGCGCCAGCAGCCAAGAGGGGGCGGGAGCTAACTATGGCTACACCTTC.

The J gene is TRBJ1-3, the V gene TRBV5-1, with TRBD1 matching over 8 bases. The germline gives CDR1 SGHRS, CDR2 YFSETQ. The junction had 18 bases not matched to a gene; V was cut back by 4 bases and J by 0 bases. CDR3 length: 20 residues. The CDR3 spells CASSPGTGAVGLISGNTIYF. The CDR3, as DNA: TGCGCCAGCAGCCCCGGGACAGGAGCGGTGGGTCTGATCTCTGGAAACACCATATATTTT.

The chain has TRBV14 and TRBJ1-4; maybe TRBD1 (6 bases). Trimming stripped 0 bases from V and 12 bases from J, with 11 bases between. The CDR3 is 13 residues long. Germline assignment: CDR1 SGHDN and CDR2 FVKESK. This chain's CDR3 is CASSQDPGQQLFF. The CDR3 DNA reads TGTGCCAGCAGCCAAGATCCGGGACAACAACTGTTTTTT. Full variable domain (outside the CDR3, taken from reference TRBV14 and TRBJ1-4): EAGVTQFPSHSVIEKGQTVTLRCDPISGHDNLYWYRRVMGKEIKFLLHFVKESKQDESGMPNNRFLAERTGGTYSTLKVQPAELEDSGVYFCASSQDPGQQLFFGSGTQLSVL.

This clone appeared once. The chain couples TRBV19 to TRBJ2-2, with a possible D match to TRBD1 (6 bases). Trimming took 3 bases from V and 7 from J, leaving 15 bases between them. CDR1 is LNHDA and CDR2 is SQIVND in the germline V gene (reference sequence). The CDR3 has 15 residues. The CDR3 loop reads CASSIPQGGFGELFF. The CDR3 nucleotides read TGTGCCAGTAGTATTCCACAGGGTGGCTTCGGGGAGCTGTTTTTT.

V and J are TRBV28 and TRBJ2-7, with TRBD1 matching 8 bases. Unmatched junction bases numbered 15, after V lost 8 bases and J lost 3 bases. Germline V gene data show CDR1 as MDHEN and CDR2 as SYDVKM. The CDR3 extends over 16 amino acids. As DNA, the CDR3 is TGTGCCAGCCGGCCGACAGGGGCCAAGAAGTACTACGAGCAGTACTTC. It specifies CASRPTGAKKYYEQYF.

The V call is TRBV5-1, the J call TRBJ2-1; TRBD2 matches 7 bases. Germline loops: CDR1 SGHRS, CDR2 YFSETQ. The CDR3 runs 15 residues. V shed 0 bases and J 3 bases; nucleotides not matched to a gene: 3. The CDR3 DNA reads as TGCGCCAGCAGCTTGGACCAGCGGGGCTACAATGAGCAGTTCTTC. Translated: CASSLDQRGYNEQFF.